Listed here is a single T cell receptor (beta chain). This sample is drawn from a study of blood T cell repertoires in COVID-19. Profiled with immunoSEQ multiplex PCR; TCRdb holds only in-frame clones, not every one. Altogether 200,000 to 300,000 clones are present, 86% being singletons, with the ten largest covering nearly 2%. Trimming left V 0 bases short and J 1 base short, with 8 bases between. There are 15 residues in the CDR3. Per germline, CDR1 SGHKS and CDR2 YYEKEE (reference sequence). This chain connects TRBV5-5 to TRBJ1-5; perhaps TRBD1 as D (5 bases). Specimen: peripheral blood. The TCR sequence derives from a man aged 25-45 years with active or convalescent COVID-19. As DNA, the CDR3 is TGTGCCAGCAGCTTGGAAGGGGCAAGCAATCAGCCCCAGCATTTT. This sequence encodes CASSLEGASNQPQHF.